Presented here are 19 T cell receptor beta chains from one specimen sequenced in a study of post-analysis software for immune sequencing data. Study observations and caveats: In patients, TRBV5-6, TRBV5-1 and TRBV20-1 belonged to five TRBV segments found more frequently than in controls.

The library was made from cDNA and included unique molecular identifiers. TCRdb itself ran the PCR reads through MiXCR, one entry per CDR3 protein. Counted here are roughly 650,000 distinct CDR3 sequences, over 45% occurring once; the ten biggest clones make up around 11%. The antigens for these receptors are not known. Material: blood. Receptor source: a girl aged 2 to 9 with multiple sclerosis.

This chain uses TRBV4-2 with TRBJ1-1, with D possibly being TRBD1 (5 bases). Deletions cut 0 bases from V and 1 base from J, with 9 bases between. The germline V gene encodes CDR1 LGHNA and CDR2 YNFKEQ. The CDR3 is 15 amino acids. CDR3 sequence: CASSQDQGGNTEAFF. Here the CDR3 DNA reads TGTGCCAGCAGCCAAGACCAGGGAGGGAACACTGAAGCTTTCTTT.

J is TRBJ2-1 and V is TRBV21-1; the tabulated D call, TRBD2, remains unverified against the DNA. TRBV21-1 is tagged as a pseudogene. The CDR3 is made up of 18 amino acids. The CDR3 region is CASSKGGPAGGSYNEQFF. CDR3 DNA: TGTGCCAGCAGCAAAGGGGGCCCAGCGGGAGGATCCTACAATGAGCAGTTCTTC.

The gene calls are TRBV6-5 and TRBJ1-5; 9 bases map to TRBD1. Trimming at V came to 5 bases and at J to 6 bases, leaving 11 bases not matched to a gene. Germline V lookup: CDR1 MNHEY, CDR2 SVGAGI. The CDR3 extends over 16 amino acids. The CDR3 here is CASSPLTGGAGQPQHF. CDR3 nucleotide sequence: TGTGCCAGCAGTCCCTTGACAGGGGGGGCCGGTCAGCCCCAGCATTTT.

The V gene is TRBV6-5, the J gene TRBJ1-1; 9 bases fit TRBD1. Germline V gene lookup returns CDR1 MNHEY and CDR2 SVGAGI. V gave up 4 bases and J gave up 6 bases; unmatched junction bases: 6. This CDR3 contains 14 residues. CDR3 sequence reads: CASSFWDRASEAFF. DNA for the CDR3: TGTGCCAGCAGTTTTTGGGACAGGGCCTCTGAAGCTTTCTTT.

A single count supports this clonotype. The chain combines TRBV12-3 or TRBV12-4 with TRBJ2-4, with D tentatively TRBD1 (5 bases). This CDR3 has 15 residues. Between the trimmed V and J ends, which lost 5 bases and 0 bases, there was a span of 11 bases. In DNA form, the CDR3 reads TGTGCCAGCAGTAGCAGGGCGCTAGCCAAAAACATTCAGTACTTC. Encoded protein: CASSSRALAKNIQYF.

The V and J genes are TRBV20-1 and TRBJ2-7, with 12 nucleotides matching TRBD2. CDR3 size: 16 residues. Germline V gene data show CDR1 as DFQATT and CDR2 as SNEGSKA (reference sequence). The J segment lost 4 bases and the V segment lost 3 bases, leaving 10 bases of the junction unmatched. CDR3 nucleotide sequence: TGCAGTGCTAGGGGTTTGGGCCTAGCGGGAGGGTACGAGCAGTACTTC. This encodes CSARGLGLAGGYEQYF.

The chain links TRBV20-1 to TRBJ2-1; the D gene is possibly TRBD1 (5 bases). Germline V gene sequence: CDR1 DFQATT, CDR2 SNEGSKA (reference sequence). V gave up 5 bases and J gave up 2 bases, with 13 bases separating them. This CDR3 is 14 amino acids long. CDR3 in amino acids: CSALTAAAYNEQFF. CDR3 coding DNA: TGCAGTGCTCTGACAGCAGCCGCCTACAATGAGCAGTTCTTC.

The V gene is TRBV7-2, the J gene TRBJ2-2; D gene uncertain. Germline lookup yields CDR1 SGHTA and CDR2 FQGNSA. CDR3 length: 17 amino acids. The V gene lost 5 bases and the J gene lost 0 bases, with 16 bases spanning the gap. The CDR3 loop reads CASSPPNRHPNTGELFF. In DNA form, the CDR3 reads TGTGCCAGCAGCCCGCCCAACCGACACCCGAACACCGGGGAGCTGTTTTTT.

V and J are TRBV27 and TRBJ1-2; 7 bases agree with TRBD1. The germline CDR1 and CDR2 sequences are MNHEY and SMNVEV (reference sequence). CDR3 length: 12 amino acids. Unmatched junction bases numbered 4, after V lost 5 bases and J lost 7 bases. The CDR3 loop reads CASSRQGFGYTF. CDR3 bases: TGTGCCAGCAGTCGACAGGGTTTTGGCTACACCTTC.

J is TRBJ2-3 and V is TRBV20-1, with D perhaps TRBD1 or TRBD2 (6 bases each). CDR1 is DFQATT, CDR2 SNEGSKA, per germline (reference sequence). The CDR3 spans 13 residues. V was shortened by 6 bases and J by 2 bases, with 12 bases between the two germline ends. CDR3 bases: TGCAGTGCAGCCCCGGGGGCCACAGATACGCAGTATTTT. Translating gives CSAAPGATDTQYF.

The CDR3 region has the DNA TGTGCCAGCAGCTCCTCTGTGAGGACCGCCACCCGTTACAATGAGCAGTTCTTC. Translating it yields CASSSSVRTATRYNEQFF. V and J are TRBV7-2 and TRBJ2-1; D unresolved. The ends were cut back, 4 bases at V and 4 bases at J, with 23 bases in the middle. From germline, CDR1 is SGHTA and CDR2 FQGNSA. The CDR3 has 18 amino acids.

The chain uses TRBV5-5 and TRBJ2-3, with 7 nucleotides matching TRBD2. Trimming removed 0 bases from V and 4 bases from J; junction bases left unmatched: 11. The CDR3 sequence is 17 residues long. Germline V gene sequence: CDR1 SGHKS, CDR2 YYEKEE (reference sequence). The CDR3 DNA is TGTGCCAGCAGCTTGGTGTTGACCCCGGGGGGAGCAGATACGCAGTATTTT. This sequence encodes CASSLVLTPGGADTQYF.

The chain has TRBV7-9 and TRBJ1-4; TRBD1 matches at 7 bases. The CDR3 contains 18 residues. V lost 5 bases, J lost 2 bases, and 14 bases stayed unmatched. Per the germline V gene, CDR1 is SEHNR and CDR2 is FQNEAQ (reference sequence). Here the CDR3 reads CASSPNPTQGGTNEKLFF. As DNA, the CDR3 is TGTGCCAGCAGCCCAAACCCCACGCAGGGGGGGACTAATGAAAAACTGTTTTTT.

In DNA form, the CDR3 reads TGTGCCAGCAGTTTAGCGACAGGGTTTGGCTACACCTTC. This encodes CASSLATGFGYTF. This chain links TRBV12-3 or TRBV12-4 with TRBJ1-2, with 7 bases fitting TRBD1. J lost 7 bases, V lost 0 bases, and 2 bases had no gene match. The CDR3 contains 13 residues.

The count of this clonotype is one. The chain is built from TRBV3-1 and TRBJ2-1; 10 bases match TRBD2. Germline V gene sequence: CDR1 LGHDT, CDR2 YNNKEL (reference sequence). This CDR3 has 15 residues. The V and J ends lost 0 bases and 9 bases, in that order; junction bases with no gene match: 5. CDR3 nucleotides: TGTGCCAGCAGCCAAGATCTAGCGGGAGCGGGTGAGCAGTTCTTC. Translated, it gives CASSQDLAGAGEQFF.

The chain recombines TRBV18 with TRBJ1-1, with D unresolved. This CDR3 has 14 residues. Germline V gene data show CDR1 as KGHSH and CDR2 as LQKENI. Trimming shortened V by 3 bases and J by 0 bases, and 8 bases separated the two germline ends. CDR3 sequence (DNA): TGTGCCAGCTCACCGAACGGGATGAACACTGAAGCTTTCTTT. Amino acid sequence: CASSPNGMNTEAFF.

This clonotype was seen only a few times. This rearrangement joins TRBV20-1 to TRBJ1-1; no clear D. CDR1 is DFQATT and CDR2 is SNEGSKA in the germline V gene (reference sequence). With 4 bases removed from V and 0 bases from J, the gap between germline ends came to 6 bases. The CDR3 has 12 amino acids. This chain's CDR3 is CSAIGMNTEAFF. In DNA form, the CDR3 reads TGCAGTGCTATTGGAATGAACACTGAAGCTTTCTTT.

The chain uses TRBV14 and TRBJ2-3, with 9 nucleotides matching TRBD2. The junction had 10 bases not matched to a gene; V was cut back by 1 base and J by 5 bases. The CDR3 is 17 amino acids. Looked up from germline, CDR1 is SGHDN and CDR2 is FVKESK. CDR3 nucleotides: TGTGCCAGCAGCCAAGGGTTAGCGGGGGCCCTTCGAGATACGCAGTATTTT. Residues: CASSQGLAGALRDTQYF.

In its sample, this clonotype was seen a few times. The chain employs TRBV7-3 and TRBJ2-3, with D maybe TRBD2 (5 bases). Trimming took off 5 bases at V and 4 bases at J, with 16 bases between the two ends. Germline V gene sequence: CDR1 SGHTA, CDR2 FQGTGA. The CDR3 covers 15 residues. CDR3 amino acids: CASSLAGRRADTQYF. The DNA for the CDR3 is TGTGCCAGCAGCCTCGCCGGGCGGCGGGCAGATACGCAGTATTTT.